One T cell receptor beta chain is described in this entry. Original handling: Reference gene primers were amplified, and this amplification served to estimate nucleated cell counts. Libraries were prepared by immunoSEQ multiplex PCR; TCRdb keeps only in-frame clonotypes and omits some of them. Clone size and V and J calls were adopted from that table, with D and trimming inferred from the DNA. In the table there are around 13,000 clones, over 90% of which are singletons. There are 12 residues in the CDR3. Germline assignment: CDR1 LNHDA and CDR2 SQIVND (reference sequence). The V and J ends lost 5 bases and 11 bases, in that order; junction bases with no gene match: 7. The data belong to a study of blood T cell repertoires in COVID-19. Overall study: The United States, Italy and Spain were the sources of the acute and convalescent COVID-19 samples. T cells, B-cell-depleted T cells, or PBMCs supplied cDNA or gDNA.

The chain has TRBV19 and TRBJ1-1, with 8 bases fitting TRBD1. The receptor's source is a woman between 70 and 85 years old with active COVID-19. Sequencing was done on a sample of peripheral blood. CDR3 residues: CASSPGQGSAFF. CDR3 nucleotides: TGTGCCAGTAGTCCCGGACAGGGATCGGCTTTCTTT.